This T cell receptor (beta chain) was identified during a study of shared clonotypes between healthy human individuals. Some clones are missing from TCRdb's copy, which holds only in-frame ones; the method was immunoSEQ multiplex PCR. In the table there are roughly 720,000 clones, roughly 88% of which are singletons. Deletions cut 2 bases from V and 1 base from J, with 10 bases between. This CDR3 is 15 amino acids long. Germline values: CDR1 MNHEY, CDR2 SMNVEV (reference sequence). CD8 memory combined CD45RO+ cells with CCR7-negative CD45RA+ TemRA cells. The rearrangement uses TRBV27 and TRBJ2-3, with unresolved D. Sequences were obtained from memory CD8+ T cells from PBMCs. Noted subset: CD45RO+ cells pooled with CCR7-negative TemRA cells. The clonotype originates from a man aged 18 to 29 in good health. Some clones in this sample may be carry-over from other donors' samples. The CDR3 loop is CASSLTEHRTDTQYF. In DNA, the CDR3 is TGTGCCAGCAGTTTAACGGAACACCGCACAGATACGCAGTATTTT.